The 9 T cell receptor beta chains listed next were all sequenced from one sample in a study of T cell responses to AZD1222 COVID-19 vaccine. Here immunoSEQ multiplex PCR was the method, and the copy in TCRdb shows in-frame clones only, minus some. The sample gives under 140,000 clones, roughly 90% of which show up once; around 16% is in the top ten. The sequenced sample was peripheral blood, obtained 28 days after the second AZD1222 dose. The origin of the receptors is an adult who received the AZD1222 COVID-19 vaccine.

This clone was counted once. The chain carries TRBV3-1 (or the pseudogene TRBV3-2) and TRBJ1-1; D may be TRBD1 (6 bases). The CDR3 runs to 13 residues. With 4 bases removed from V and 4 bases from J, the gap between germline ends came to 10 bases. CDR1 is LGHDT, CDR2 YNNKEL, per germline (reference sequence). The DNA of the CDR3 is TGTGCCAGCAGCCTACAGGGTCCCACTGAAGCTTTCTTT. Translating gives CASSLQGPTEAFF.

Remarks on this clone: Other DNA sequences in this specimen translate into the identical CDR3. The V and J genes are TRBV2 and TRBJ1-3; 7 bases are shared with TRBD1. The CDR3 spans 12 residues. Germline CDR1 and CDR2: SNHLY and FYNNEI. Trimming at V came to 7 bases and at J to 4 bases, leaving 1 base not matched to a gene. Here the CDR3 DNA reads TGTGCCAGCAAGGACAGGGGAAACACCATATATTTT. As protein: CASKDRGNTIYF.

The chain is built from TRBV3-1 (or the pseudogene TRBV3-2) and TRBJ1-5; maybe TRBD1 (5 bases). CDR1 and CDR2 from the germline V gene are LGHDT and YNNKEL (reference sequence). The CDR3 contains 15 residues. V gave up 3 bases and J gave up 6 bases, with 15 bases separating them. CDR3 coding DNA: TGTGCCAGCAGCCATTCAGGGACCGACCGTCAGCCCCAGCATTTT. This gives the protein CASSHSGTDRQPQHF.

The CDR3 protein is CASSLAGRTDRNTEAFF. The CDR3 DNA reads TGTGCCAGCAGCTTAGCAGGCCGGACGGATAGGAACACTGAAGCTTTCTTT. This chain connects TRBV11-2 to TRBJ1-1; no definite D call. Germline assignment: CDR1 SGHAT and CDR2 FQNNGV. Trimming took off 1 base at V and 1 base at J, with 16 bases between the two ends. The CDR3 spans 17 residues.

In nucleotides, the CDR3 is TGTGCCATCAGTGAGCCTCTAGGGACAGGGGGATCCGGAAACACCATATATTTT. Its protein product is CAISEPLGTGGSGNTIYF. The chain combines TRBV10-3 with TRBJ1-3; 11 bases are shared with TRBD1. V gave up 2 bases and J gave up 4 bases; unmatched junction bases: 10. CDR1 and CDR2 (germline): ENHRY, SYGVKD. The CDR3 runs 18 residues.

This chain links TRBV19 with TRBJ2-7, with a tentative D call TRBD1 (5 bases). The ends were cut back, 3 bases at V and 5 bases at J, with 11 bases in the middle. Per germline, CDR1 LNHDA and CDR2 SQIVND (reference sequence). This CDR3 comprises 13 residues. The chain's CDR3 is CASSIQGTNEQYF. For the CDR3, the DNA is TGTGCCAGTAGTATCCAGGGTACCAACGAGCAGTACTTC.

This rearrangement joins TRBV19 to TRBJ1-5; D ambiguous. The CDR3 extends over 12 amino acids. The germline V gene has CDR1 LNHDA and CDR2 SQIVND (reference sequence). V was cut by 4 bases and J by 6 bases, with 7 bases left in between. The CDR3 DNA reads TGTGCCAGTAGTAAACCGGGTCAGCCCCAGCATTTT. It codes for CASSKPGQPQHF. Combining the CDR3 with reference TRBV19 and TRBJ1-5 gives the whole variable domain DGGITQSPKYLFRKEGQNVTLSCEQNLNHDAMYWYRQDPGQGLRLIYYSQIVNDFQKGDIAEGYSVSREKKESFPLTVTSAQKNPTAFYLCASSKPGQPQHFGDGTRLSIL.

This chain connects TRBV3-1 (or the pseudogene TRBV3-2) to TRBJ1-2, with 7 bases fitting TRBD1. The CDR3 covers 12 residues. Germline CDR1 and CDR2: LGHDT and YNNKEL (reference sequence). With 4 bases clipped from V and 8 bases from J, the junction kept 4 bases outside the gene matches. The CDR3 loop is CASSLTRGGYTF. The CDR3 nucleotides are TGTGCCAGCAGCCTTACCAGGGGGGGCTACACCTTC.

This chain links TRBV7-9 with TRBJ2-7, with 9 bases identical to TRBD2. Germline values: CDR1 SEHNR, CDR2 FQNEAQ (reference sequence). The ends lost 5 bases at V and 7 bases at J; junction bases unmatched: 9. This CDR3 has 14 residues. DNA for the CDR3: TGTGCCAGCAGCCCTAGCGGGACTCTTCGGGAGCAGTACTTC. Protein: CASSPSGTLREQYF.